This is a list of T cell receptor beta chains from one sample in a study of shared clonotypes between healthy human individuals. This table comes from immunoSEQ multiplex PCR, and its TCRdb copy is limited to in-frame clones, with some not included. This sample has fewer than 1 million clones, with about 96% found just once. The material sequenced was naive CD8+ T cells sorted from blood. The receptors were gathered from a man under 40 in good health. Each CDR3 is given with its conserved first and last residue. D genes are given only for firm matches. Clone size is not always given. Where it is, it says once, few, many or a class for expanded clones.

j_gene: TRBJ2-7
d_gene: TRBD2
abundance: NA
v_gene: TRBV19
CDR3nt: TGTGCCAGTACTCCAGGGCTAGCGGAGAACTACGAGCAGTACTTC
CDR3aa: CASTPGLAENYEQYF

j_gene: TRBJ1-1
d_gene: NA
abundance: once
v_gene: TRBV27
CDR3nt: TGTGCCAGCCGGGTAAGTAGGGACACTGAAGCTTTCTTT
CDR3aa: CASRVSRDTEAFF

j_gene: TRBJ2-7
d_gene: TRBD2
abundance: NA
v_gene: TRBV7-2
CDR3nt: TGTGCCAGCAGCCCAGATGGCGGGAGGGCCCACGAGCAGTACTTC
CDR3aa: CASSPDGGRAHEQYF

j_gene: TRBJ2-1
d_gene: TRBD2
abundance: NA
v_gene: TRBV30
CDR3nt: TGTGCCTGGAGTGTCTGGCGGGAGTTGTACAATGAGCAGTTCTTC
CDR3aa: CAWSVWRELYNEQFF

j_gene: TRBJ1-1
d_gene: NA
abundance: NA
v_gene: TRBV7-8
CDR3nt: TGTGCCAGCAGCTTAGCGTTACTCAACACTGAAGCTTTCTTT
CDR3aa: CASSLALLNTEAFF

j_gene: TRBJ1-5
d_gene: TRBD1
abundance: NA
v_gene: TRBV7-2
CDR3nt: TGTGCCAGCGAACGTATAGGGGGCGGCAATCAGCCCCAGCATTTT
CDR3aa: CASERIGGGNQPQHF

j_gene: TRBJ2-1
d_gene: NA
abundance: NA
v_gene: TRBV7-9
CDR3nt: TGTGCCAGCAGCTCGGCAACAGGAAATGAGCAGTTCTTC
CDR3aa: CASSSATGNEQFF

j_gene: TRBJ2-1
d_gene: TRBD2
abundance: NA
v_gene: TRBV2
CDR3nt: TGTGCCAGCAGTCAGTCCCGGGGGACTAGCGGGAGTAACAATGAGCAGTTCTTC
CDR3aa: CASSQSRGTSGSNNEQFF

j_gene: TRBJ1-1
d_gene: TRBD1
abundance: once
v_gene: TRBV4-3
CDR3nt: TGCGCCAGCAGCCAACGACAGGGGCTGAACACTGAAGCTTTCTTT
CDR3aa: CASSQRQGLNTEAFF

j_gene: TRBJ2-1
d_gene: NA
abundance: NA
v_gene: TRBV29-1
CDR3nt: TGCAGCGTTGCAACAGGTAGCTCCTACAATGAGCAGTTCTTC
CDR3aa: CSVATGSSYNEQFF

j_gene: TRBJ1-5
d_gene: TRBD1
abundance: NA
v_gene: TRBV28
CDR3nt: TGTGCCAGCAGCAGGGGGACAGGGAGAATCGGTTACAATCAGCCCCAGCATTTT
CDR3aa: CASSRGTGRIGYNQPQHF